The 24 T cell receptor beta chains given below trace back to one sample, sequenced in a study of PD-L1 blockade in urothelial cancer. Sequencing used immunoSEQ multiplex PCR; TCRdb keeps in-frame clones, though not all of them. The top ten clones hold more than 0.85% of a sample with tens of thousands of clones, approximately 90% of them seen once. Time point of the sample: peripheral blood 6 weeks after treatment start. The sequencing used PBMCs, collected around atezolizumab (anti-PD-L1) treatment. The origin of the receptors is a woman aged 80 or over with urothelial cancer.

This clone was found a few times. This sequence joins TRBV2 and TRBJ2-2; tentative D call: TRBD2 (5 bases). Germline V gives CDR1 SNHLY, CDR2 FYNNEI. The length of the CDR3 is 13 residues. V lost 11 bases and J lost 7, with 17 bases in between. CDR3 in amino acids: CASLREINGELFF. In DNA form, the CDR3 reads TGTGCCTCTCTAAGGGAGATCAACGGGGAGCTGTTTTTT.

The chain links TRBV30 to TRBJ1-2, with 9 bases matching TRBD1. After removal of 6 bases from V and 2 bases from J, the junction contained 4 bases not matched to a gene. CDR1 GTSNPN and CDR2 SVGIG come from the germline V gene (reference sequence). This CDR3 has 13 amino acids. In DNA, the CDR3 is TGTGCCTGCCGCGGGACAGGGAACTATGGCTACACCTTC. This sequence encodes CACRGTGNYGYTF.

The chain joins TRBV7-2 to TRBJ2-7; the match to TRBD2 covers 8 bases. V shed 5 bases, J shed 2 bases, and the junction held 8 bases outside the gene matches. The CDR3 covers 15 residues. Germline lookup yields CDR1 SGHTA and CDR2 FQGNSA. The CDR3 bases are TGTGCCAGCAGCCTGACTAGCGCTCTGACCTACGAGCAGTACTTC. Protein product: CASSLTSALTYEQYF.

This chain links TRBV6-1 with TRBJ2-3; 8 bases align to TRBD1. Germline V gives CDR1 MNHNS, CDR2 SASEGT. The trim removed 2 bases at V and 2 bases at J, leaving 3 bases unmatched. CDR3 length: 15 residues. The CDR3 is CASSEWGQDTDTQYF. The CDR3 DNA sequence: TGTGCCAGCAGTGAATGGGGACAGGACACAGATACGCAGTATTTT.

V gene TRBV5-1 combines with J gene TRBJ1-1, with D possibly being TRBD1 (6 bases). CDR1 and CDR2 from the germline V gene are SGHRS and YFSETQ. CDR3 length: 14 amino acids. V lost 0 bases and J lost 4, with 10 bases in between. The CDR3 DNA reads as TGCGCCAGCAGCTTGGAACGAGGGGGCACTGAAGCTTTCTTT. Translated, it gives CASSLERGGTEAFF.

This sequence joins TRBV5-4 and TRBJ2-3, with TRBD2 identical over 14 bases. The germline gives CDR1 SGHNT, CDR2 YYREEE (reference sequence). This CDR3 is 19 amino acids long. The V segment lost 5 bases and the J segment 2 bases; nucleotides outside the gene matches: 13. CDR3 amino acids: CASRPWTSGRPGSTDTQYF. CDR3 DNA: TGTGCCAGCAGACCCTGGACTAGCGGGAGGCCTGGCTCCACAGATACGCAGTATTTT.

The CDR3 is CASSPGQGGYEQYF. The CDR3 DNA reads as TGCGCCAGCAGCCCGGGGCAGGGGGGCTACGAGCAGTACTTC. The rearrangement joins TRBV5-1 to TRBJ2-7, with D possibly being TRBD1 (7 bases). CDR1 is SGHRS, CDR2 YFSETQ, per germline. The CDR3 is 14 residues long. V lost 4 bases to trimming and J lost 3 bases, with 14 bases between them.

V usage is TRBV10-3 and J usage is TRBJ2-7, with D possibly TRBD1 on 6 matching bases. Trimming removed 5 bases at V and 7 bases at J, with 9 bases between. Germline V lookup: CDR1 ENHRY, CDR2 SYGVKD. The CDR3 spans 11 residues. This CDR3 is CAISTGSEQYF. The CDR3 nucleotides read TGTGCCATCAGTACAGGGAGTGAGCAGTACTTC.

V and J are TRBV18 and TRBJ2-7; D is unresolved. Trimming took off 2 bases at V and 3 bases at J, with 5 bases between the two ends. This CDR3 comprises 12 residues. CDR1 is KGHSH, CDR2 LQKENI, per germline. The DNA of the CDR3 is TGTGCCAGCTCACCATCTAACTACGAGCAGTACTTC. The encoded protein is CASSPSNYEQYF.

In nucleotides, the CDR3 is TGTGCCAGTCGGCTACAGGGACCCAACTATGGCTACACCTTC. This gives the protein CASRLQGPNYGYTF. The rearrangement uses TRBV19 and TRBJ1-2; TRBD1 is a possible D gene (6 bases). Germline V gene data show CDR1 as LNHDA and CDR2 as SQIVND (reference sequence). The V end lost 8 bases, the J end lost 2 bases, and 15 bases lay between the germline ends. CDR3 length: 14 amino acids.

J is TRBJ2-1 and V is TRBV28, with a tentative D call TRBD2 (6 bases). V gave up 1 base and J gave up 4 bases, with 20 bases separating them. The CDR3 loop spans 18 amino acids. The germline V gene has CDR1 MDHEN and CDR2 SYDVKM. The CDR3 loop is CASSLLRRMGGRYNEQFF. The CDR3 region has the DNA TGTGCCAGCAGTTTATTGAGGAGGATGGGGGGAAGATACAATGAGCAGTTCTTC.

V is TRBV5-1 and J is TRBJ1-2; 12 positions agree with TRBD1. Germline CDR1 is SGHRS and CDR2 is YFSETQ. The ends lost 5 bases at V and 4 bases at J; junction bases unmatched: 6. The CDR3 consists of 15 residues. The CDR3 loop reads CASRSGTGGPYGYTF. The CDR3 DNA reads TGCGCCAGCAGGTCCGGGACAGGGGGCCCCTATGGCTACACCTTC.

This chain joins TRBV28 and TRBJ2-1; D is perhaps TRBD2 (5 bases). Germline V CDR1 and CDR2: MDHEN, SYDVKM. This CDR3 comprises 14 residues. Between the trimmed V and J ends, which lost 5 bases and 1 base, there was a span of 9 bases. CDR3 region: CASSIGVSYNEQFF. CDR3 bases: TGTGCCAGCAGTATCGGGGTTTCCTACAATGAGCAGTTCTTC.

The chain uses TRBV7-9 and TRBJ1-5; 8 bases line up with TRBD1. The V gene end was trimmed by 3 bases and the J gene end by 1 base; junction bases not matched to a gene: 5. CDR3 length: 16 amino acids. CDR1 and CDR2 (germline): SEHNR, FQNEAQ (reference sequence). CDR3 residues: CASSFGQGRSNQPQHF. CDR3 DNA: TGTGCCAGCAGCTTCGGACAGGGACGGAGCAATCAGCCCCAGCATTTT.

This clone was detected once. The chain employs TRBV7-9 and TRBJ1-1, with D possibly being TRBD1 (5 bases). CDR1 and CDR2 from the germline V gene are SEHNR and FQNEAQ (reference sequence). V dropped 4 bases and J dropped 4 bases, with 13 bases sitting between them. The CDR3 sequence is 14 residues long. The CDR3 nucleotides read TGTGCCAGCAGCTCGAAGACAGTTTCCACTGAAGCTTTCTTT. This codes for CASSSKTVSTEAFF.

The genes are TRBV9 and TRBJ2-3; maybe TRBD1 (5 bases). CDR1 and CDR2 (germline): SGDLS, YYNGEE. V shed 6 bases and J shed 2 bases, with 16 bases lying between them. The CDR3 is 15 amino acids. CDR3: CASTPSLGDTDTQYF. The CDR3 DNA reads TGTGCCAGCACCCCCTCTTTAGGGGACACAGATACGCAGTATTTT.

The chain links TRBV9 to TRBJ2-1, with TRBD1 matching over 11 bases. The junction had 18 bases not matched to a gene; V was cut back by 0 bases and J by 4 bases. Germline V lookup: CDR1 SGDLS, CDR2 YYNGEE. The CDR3 sequence is 21 residues long. CDR3 protein: CASSVAPRRTGGVSEYNEQFF. The CDR3 nucleotides read TGTGCCAGCAGCGTAGCCCCAAGGCGGACAGGGGGCGTCTCGGAGTACAATGAGCAGTTCTTC.

This clone was counted once. The chain has TRBV15 and TRBJ2-1; TRBD1 is a possible D gene (6 bases). This CDR3 spans 14 amino acids. The germline V gene has CDR1 LNHNV and CDR2 YYDKDF (reference sequence). V gave up 5 bases and J gave up 7 bases, with 15 bases separating them. The CDR3 reads CATSGGVRGNEQFF. The CDR3 region has the DNA TGTGCCACCAGCGGTGGGGTTAGGGGGAATGAGCAGTTCTTC. Full variable domain (outside the CDR3, taken from reference TRBV15 and TRBJ2-1): DAMVIQNPRYQVTQFGKPVTLSCSQTLNHNVMYWYQQKSSQAPKLLFHYYDKDFNNEADTPDNFQSRRPNTSFCFLDIRSPGLGDTAMYLCATSGGVRGNEQFFGPGTRLTVL.

The J gene is TRBJ2-5, the V gene TRBV7-2, with 8 bases aligning to TRBD2. CDR1 is SGHTA, CDR2 FQGNSA, per germline. This CDR3 spans 13 amino acids. V shed 4 bases, J shed 2 bases, and the junction held 0 bases outside the gene matches. CDR3 in amino acids: CASSSSGQETQYF. CDR3 DNA: TGTGCCAGCAGCTCTAGCGGGCAAGAGACCCAGTACTTC.

This clone showed up just a few times. The CDR3 DNA reads TGTGCCAGCAGCCAATATAAAGACAGGGCGAACACTGAAGCTTTCTTT. This codes for CASSQYKDRANTEAFF. The chain links TRBV5-6 to TRBJ1-1; 7 nucleotides match TRBD1. Trimming at V came to 4 bases and at J to 1 base, leaving 10 bases not matched to a gene. This CDR3 region has 16 residues. Germline V CDR1 and CDR2: SGHDT, YYEEEE. Using reference TRBV5-6 and TRBJ1-1 for the parts outside the CDR3, the full variable domain is DAGVTQSPTHLIKTRGQQVTLRCSPKSGHDTVSWYQQALGQGPQFIFQYYEEEERQRGNFPDRFSGHQFPNYSSELNVNALLLGDSALYLCASSQYKDRANTEAFFGQGTRLTVV.

CDR3 DNA sequence: TGTGCCAGCAGTCCGGGGGACACTGAAGCTTTCTTT. Translating gives CASSPGDTEAFF. This chain connects TRBV27 to TRBJ1-1; possibly TRBD1 for D (5 bases). Germline V gene sequence: CDR1 MNHEY, CDR2 SMNVEV (reference sequence). V was pared by 5 bases and J by 3 bases, with 7 bases between. This CDR3 contains 12 residues.

This chain uses TRBV11-3 with TRBJ2-2; no reliable D call. The V gene's germline CDR1 is SGHNT and CDR2 YENEEA. The V gene lost 0 bases and the J gene lost 6 bases, with 14 bases spanning the gap. The CDR3 extends over 16 amino acids. CDR3 in amino acids: CASSLDPVPRPGELFF. CDR3 DNA: TGTGCCAGCAGCTTAGATCCTGTCCCTAGGCCCGGGGAGCTGTTTTTT.

The genes are TRBV7-3 and TRBJ2-7; 9 bases are a match to TRBD2. The germline CDR1 and CDR2 sequences are SGHTA and FQGTGA. The V gene end was trimmed by 2 bases and the J gene end by 2 bases; junction bases not matched to a gene: 16. This CDR3 has 19 amino acids. CDR3 in DNA: TGTGCCAGCAGCTTATTGGGGGGACTAGCTCCTCAAGGACCCTACGAGCAGTACTTC. Translated: CASSLLGGLAPQGPYEQYF.

The rearrangement uses TRBV5-5 and TRBJ2-1; the match to TRBD2 covers 10 bases. CDR1 is SGHKS, CDR2 YYEKEE, per germline (reference sequence). The CDR3 sequence is 16 residues long. V trimming: 3 bases; J trimming: 4 bases; junction bases outside the gene matches: 7. CDR3 sequence: CASSWDLAGVYNEQFF. DNA of the CDR3: TGTGCCAGCAGCTGGGACCTAGCGGGGGTATACAATGAGCAGTTCTTC.